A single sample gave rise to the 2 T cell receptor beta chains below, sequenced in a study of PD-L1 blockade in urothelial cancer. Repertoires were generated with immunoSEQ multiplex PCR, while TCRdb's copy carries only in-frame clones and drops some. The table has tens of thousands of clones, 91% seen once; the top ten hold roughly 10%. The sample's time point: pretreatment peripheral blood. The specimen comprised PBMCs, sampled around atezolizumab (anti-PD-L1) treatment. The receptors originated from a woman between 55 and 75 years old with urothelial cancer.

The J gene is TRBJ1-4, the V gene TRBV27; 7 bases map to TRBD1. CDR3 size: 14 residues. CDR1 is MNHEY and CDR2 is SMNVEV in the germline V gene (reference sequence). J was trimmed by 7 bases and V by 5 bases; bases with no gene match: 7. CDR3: CASSPGTAGEKLFF. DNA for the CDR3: TGTGCCAGCAGTCCCGGGACAGCGGGTGAAAAACTGTTTTTT. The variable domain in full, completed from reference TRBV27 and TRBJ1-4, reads EAQVTQNPRYLITVTGKKLTVTCSQNMNHEYMSWYRQDPGLGLRQIYYSMNVEVTDKGDVPEGYKVSRKEKRNFPLILESPSPNQTSLYFCASSPGTAGEKLFFGSGTQLSVL.

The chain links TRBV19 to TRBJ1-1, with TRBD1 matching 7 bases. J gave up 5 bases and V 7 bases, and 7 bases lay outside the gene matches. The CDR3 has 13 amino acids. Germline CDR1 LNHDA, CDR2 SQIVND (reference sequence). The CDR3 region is CASTRQGKTEAFF. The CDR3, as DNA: TGTGCCAGTACCCGACAGGGAAAAACTGAAGCTTTCTTT.